Included here is one TCR beta chain sequence, with context. Its target is not known. This likely comes from a read error, as the CDR3 has no conserved phenylalanine or tryptophan at its end. This specimen comes from a study of tumor and adjacent non-tumor tissue in lung cancer. Study summary: The patients, 9 to 11 men and 5 women, were roughly 31 to 85 with stage I to III disease. Regarding the study as a whole: Tumor repertoires had a smaller top 100 clone share than normal lung.

Germline V gene sequence: CDR1 SGHNT, CDR2 YENEEA. The CDR3 runs 13 residues. Three rounds of nested PCR, following a modified ARM-PCR protocol, produced the TCRbeta library. One entry per CDR3 protein results from TCRdb running MiXCR on the multiplex PCR reads. The sample has around 82,000 distinct CDR3 sequences, about four fifths seen once. The template was RNA from unsorted bulk tissue. Distant lung tissue was collected more than 3 cm away from the tumor edge. This clonotype was sampled from a man in his 60s with non-small cell lung cancer. The chain carries TRBV11-3 and TRBJ2-5; TRBD1 might be the D (6 bases). Sequencing was done on a sample of distant non-tumor lung tissue. CDR3 DNA sequence: TGTGCTAGCAGCTCGGGACAACAAGAGACCCAGTACATC. The encoded protein is CASSSGQQETQYI.